The entry that follows covers one TCR beta chain sequence. TCRdb's copy holds only in-frame clones and misses some; the assay was immunoSEQ multiplex PCR. The sample holds some 6,000 clones, 75% to 80% seen once. The CDR3 runs 16 residues. Per germline, CDR1 SGHDT and CDR2 YYEEEE. Germline trimming cut 1 base from V and 4 bases from J; bases unmatched to any gene: 10. The sample comes from a study of early stage breast cancer tumors. Whole-study context: Average read coverage per sample was approximately 10-fold.

The clonotype originates from a person aged 70 to 85 with breast cancer. This rearrangement joins TRBV5-6 to TRBJ2-5; the match to TRBD1 covers 7 bases. The sequencing sample was made of normal breast tissue next to the tumor. In nucleotides, the CDR3 is TGTGCCAGCAGCTTGAACAGGGGAGCGGTCGGAGAGACCCAGTACTTC. Its translation is CASSLNRGAVGETQYF. The variable domain in full, completed from reference TRBV5-6 and TRBJ2-5, reads DAGVTQSPTHLIKTRGQQVTLRCSPKSGHDTVSWYQQALGQGPQFIFQYYEEEERQRGNFPDRFSGHQFPNYSSELNVNALLLGDSALYLCASSLNRGAVGETQYFGPGTRLLVL.